This T cell receptor beta chain was sequenced for a study of regulatory T cells in long-lasting Graves disease. Time point denoted: persistent/refractory GD, antithyroid drugs over 5 years with positive TRAb. Making the TCR library involved RNA that had been extracted from PBMCs. This CDR3 is 15 amino acids long. V gave up 6 bases and J gave up 3 bases; unmatched junction bases: 9. Per germline, CDR1 LNHDA and CDR2 SQIVND (reference sequence). Arm-PCR of CDR3 regions and iRepertoire HTBI primers were the basis on which TCR beta libraries were built. TCRdb analysed the multiplex PCR reads with MiXCR anew, one entry per CDR3 protein. The sample includes about 430,000 distinct CDR3 sequences, 20% to 25% of them seen just once.

The sample consisted of peripheral blood mononuclear cells (PBMCs), taken when the disease was refractory, from a patient treated with antithyroid drugs. The chain uses TRBV19 and TRBJ2-7; TRBD1 matches at 9 bases. The sequence derives from a female donor with Graves disease. The CDR3 here is CASRLSGTGRYEQYF. Written as DNA, the CDR3 is TGTGCCAGTAGGCTTTCCGGGACAGGGCGCTACGAGCAGTACTTC.